The following is a T cell receptor beta chain sequence with its context. The antigen this receptor binds is unknown. Per-nucleotide qualities are absent, and no much larger clonotype sits a single base away. The CDR3 covers 15 residues, taking in both the cysteine and the phenylalanine. CDR3 DNA only is kept here, 45 bases in frame from base 1. CDR1 is given as MDHEN and CDR2 as SYDVKM, both from the germline V gene. The germline V and J ends show losses of 5 bases and 2 bases respectively, and no gene match explains 8 bases of the junction. Receptor amplification or capture employed the immunoSEQ multiplex PCR assay. TCRdb took this table from immuneACCESS and kept in-frame rearrangements with V and J called. Such tables lack part of the clones; where checked against another copy, unresolved V genes explain under half of the gap, and the rest is unexplained. This sample is represented by under 450,000 clones; around 95% of them were singletons. 0.015% to 0.02% of the sample is taken by the ten largest.

The sample belongs to a study of shared T cell receptors in the human thymus (dated by TCRdb to 2020 to 2022). For the study in its entirety: The study examined how the human thymus generates shared, self-reactive T-cell receptor alpha chains.

The receptor was isolated from a human donor. Source material: thymocytes. Rearrangement joined TRBV28 to TRBJ2-5, and TRBD1 aligns with 7 junction nucleotides. Here the CDR3 is given as CASSRDSGEQETQYF. The bases are TGTGCCAGCAGTAGGGACAGTGGGGAACAAGAGACCCAGTACTTC. Beyond the CDR3, the reference TRBV28 and TRBJ2-5 genes provide the residues; the full variable domain reads: DVKVTQSSRYLVKRTGEKVFLECVQDMDHENMFWYRQDPGLGLRLIYFSYDVKMKEKGDIPEGYSVSREKKERFSLILESASTNQTSMYLCASSRDSGEQETQYFGPGTRLLVL.